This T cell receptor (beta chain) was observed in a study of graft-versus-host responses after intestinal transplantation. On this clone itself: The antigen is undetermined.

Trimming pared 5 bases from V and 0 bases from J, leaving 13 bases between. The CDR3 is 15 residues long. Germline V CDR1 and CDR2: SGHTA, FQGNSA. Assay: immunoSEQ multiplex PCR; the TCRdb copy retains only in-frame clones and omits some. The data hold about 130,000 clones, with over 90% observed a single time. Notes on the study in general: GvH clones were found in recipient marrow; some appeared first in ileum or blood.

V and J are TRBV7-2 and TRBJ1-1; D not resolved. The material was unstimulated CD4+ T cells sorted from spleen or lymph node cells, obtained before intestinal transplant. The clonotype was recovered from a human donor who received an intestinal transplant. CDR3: CASSPSLGLNTEAFF. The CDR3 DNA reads TGTGCCAGCAGCCCGTCGTTAGGGCTGAACACTGAAGCTTTCTTT.